Below are 27 T cell receptor beta chains sequenced from a single sample in a study of T cell responses to AZD1222 COVID-19 vaccine. The repertoire was sequenced with immunoSEQ multiplex PCR; TCRdb's copy has only in-frame clones and lacks some. The table lists 150,000 to 200,000 clones, 90% to 95% of them singletons. The sequences come from peripheral blood, collected on day 0 of AZD1222 vaccination. These receptors originate from an adult in good health.

V gene TRBV19 combines with J gene TRBJ1-4; no definite D call. The CDR3 is made up of 14 amino acids. Per germline, CDR1 LNHDA and CDR2 SQIVND (reference sequence). Between the trimmed V and J ends, which lost 4 bases and 6 bases, there was a span of 12 bases. The CDR3 reads CASSTGLTHEKLFF. The CDR3 nucleotides read TGTGCCAGTAGTACCGGACTCACACATGAAAAACTGTTTTTT.

This sequence joins TRBV5-4 and TRBJ1-1; D gene unclear. The V gene lost 6 bases and the J gene lost 5 bases, with 23 bases spanning the gap. The CDR3 extends over 16 amino acids. CDR1 is SGHNT and CDR2 is YYREEE in the germline V gene (reference sequence). The CDR3 sequence: CASTLGPDLTSTEAFF. CDR3 nucleotides: TGTGCCAGCACTTTGGGTCCGGACCTGACCTCTACTGAAGCTTTCTTT.

This sequence joins TRBV7-9 and TRBJ2-7; 7 positions agree with TRBD2. This CDR3 has 13 amino acids. CDR1 SEHNR and CDR2 FQNEAQ come from the germline V gene (reference sequence). Trimming at V came to 5 bases and at J to 4 bases, leaving 5 bases not matched to a gene. The CDR3 sequence: CASSMGLRYEQYF. The CDR3 nucleotides are TGTGCCAGCAGCATGGGACTACGATACGAGCAGTACTTC.

The chain employs TRBV6-5 and TRBJ2-7, with D tentatively TRBD1 or TRBD2 (5 bases each). Trimming removed 8 bases from V and 4 bases from J, with 9 bases in between. CDR1 is MNHEY and CDR2 is SVGAGI in the germline V gene. The CDR3 length is 11 residues. CDR3 DNA sequence: TGTGCCAGCGGGACCCTATACGAGCAGTACTTC. As protein: CASGTLYEQYF.

The table lists this clone with a count of one. This chain connects TRBV4-1 to TRBJ1-2; D perhaps matches TRBD1 (5 bases). The germline CDR1 and CDR2 sequences are MGHRA and YSYEKL. Trimming removed 0 bases from V and 8 bases from J, with 16 bases in between. The CDR3 is made up of 15 amino acids. In DNA form, the CDR3 reads TGCGCCAGCAGCCAAGAATTCGACGGGGCTAGGGGCTACACCTTC. Translating gives CASSQEFDGARGYTF.

This clone was seen just once. J is TRBJ2-2 and V is TRBV9, with a weak D call TRBD1 (6 bases). In germline, CDR1 is SGDLS, CDR2 YYNGEE. The V and J ends lost 2 bases and 5 bases respectively, with 16 bases between them. The length of the CDR3 is 16 residues. The CDR3 DNA reads TGTGCCAGCAGCGTCTGGCAGGGGATAGGGACCGGGGAGCTGTTTTTT. Translated, it gives CASSVWQGIGTGELFF.

This clone occurred once. The CDR3 spells CASSLSLAMSSYNEQFF. Written as DNA, the CDR3 is TGTGCCAGCAGCTTATCCTTGGCGATGAGCTCCTACAATGAGCAGTTCTTC. V is TRBV7-9 and J is TRBJ2-1; D remains ambiguous. Germline V gene sequence: CDR1 SEHNR, CDR2 FQNEAQ (reference sequence). The V and J ends lost 2 bases and 0 bases respectively, with 14 bases between them. This CDR3 spans 17 amino acids.

The CDR3 nucleotides read TGTGCCAGCAGTCCTCCGGGACAGGGGGTTTACGAGCAGTACTTC. Translating it yields CASSPPGQGVYEQYF. The rearrangement joins TRBV27 to TRBJ2-7; TRBD1 agrees at 11 bases. J was trimmed by 4 bases and V by 5 bases; bases with no gene match: 7. From germline, CDR1 is MNHEY and CDR2 SMNVEV (reference sequence). The CDR3 is 15 amino acids.

The chain couples TRBV6-1 to TRBJ2-5; D gene uncertain. The CDR3 is 13 residues long. V shed 1 base and J shed 4 bases, with 7 bases lying between them. Germline lookup yields CDR1 MNHNS and CDR2 SASEGT. CDR3 region: CASSEGWAETQYF. CDR3 coding DNA: TGTGCCAGCAGTGAAGGGTGGGCAGAGACCCAGTACTTC.

This chain connects TRBV11-2 to TRBJ1-6; D perhaps matches TRBD1 (6 bases). Germline V gene data show CDR1 as SGHAT and CDR2 as FQNNGV. Trimming shortened V by 5 bases and J by 10 bases, and 18 bases separated the two germline ends. CDR3 length: 15 residues. This CDR3 reads CASSPRDIGGSPLHF. CDR3 DNA sequence: TGTGCCAGCAGCCCCAGGGACATTGGGGGGTCACCCCTCCACTTT.

The genes are TRBV5-1 and TRBJ1-1; D is unclear. V gave up 0 bases and J gave up 5 bases, with 11 bases separating them. Per the germline V gene, CDR1 is SGHRS and CDR2 is YFSETQ. This CDR3 is 14 amino acids long. The CDR3 spells CASSLGVGGTEAFF. Here the CDR3 DNA reads TGCGCCAGCAGCTTGGGGGTTGGAGGGACTGAAGCTTTCTTT.

The chain employs TRBV19 and TRBJ1-2; D gene uncertain. The V end lost 7 bases, the J end lost 1 base, and 10 bases lay between the germline ends. This CDR3 spans 13 amino acids. Per germline, CDR1 LNHDA and CDR2 SQIVND (reference sequence). The DNA of the CDR3 is TGTGCCAGTACTATCGAGGGTAACTATGGCTACACCTTC. Translated, it gives CASTIEGNYGYTF.

The V and J genes are TRBV3-1 (or the pseudogene TRBV3-2) and TRBJ1-6; D unresolved. Germline V gene sequence: CDR1 LGHDT, CDR2 YNNKEL (reference sequence). CDR3 length: 16 residues. Trimming pared 0 bases from V and 4 bases from J, leaving 10 bases between. CDR3 region: CASSQEVSGYNSPLHF. The CDR3 DNA follows: TGTGCCAGCAGCCAAGAAGTCTCCGGGTATAATTCACCCCTCCACTTT.

The chain employs TRBV28 and TRBJ2-2; 8 bases fit TRBD2. J was trimmed by 2 bases and V by 7 bases; bases with no gene match: 3. The CDR3 length is 14 residues. Germline loops: CDR1 MDHEN, CDR2 SYDVKM. The chain's CDR3 is CASTGGANTGELFF. As DNA, the CDR3 is TGTGCCAGCACGGGGGGGGCTAACACCGGGGAGCTGTTTTTT.

In DNA form, the CDR3 reads TGCGCCAGCAGCCAAGTTCCGACAGGGGGAGAGGCCAAAAACATTCAGTACTTC. Translated: CASSQVPTGGEAKNIQYF. The J gene is TRBJ2-4, the V gene TRBV4-1, with 9 bases that match TRBD1. Unmatched junction bases numbered 8, after V lost 1 base and J lost 1 base. CDR1 and CDR2 from the germline V gene are MGHRA and YSYEKL. The CDR3 is made up of 18 amino acids.

The CDR3 is CASSGTGGNYGYTF. The CDR3 DNA sequence: TGTGCCAGCAGCGGTACAGGGGGGAACTATGGCTACACCTTC. The rearrangement links TRBV9 to TRBJ1-2; 8 bases agree with TRBD1. The V gene end was trimmed by 3 bases and the J gene end by 2 bases; junction bases not matched to a gene: 3. In germline, CDR1 is SGDLS, CDR2 YYNGEE. This CDR3 is 14 amino acids long.

The CDR3 DNA is TGTGCCAGCAAGGTACCGATGAACACTGAAGCTTTCTTT. Its translation: CASKVPMNTEAFF. The genes are TRBV6-5 and TRBJ1-1; D gene uncertain. The CDR3 loop spans 13 amino acids. With 7 bases removed from V and 0 bases from J, the gap between germline ends came to 9 bases. The germline CDR1 and CDR2 sequences are MNHEY and SVGAGI.

Concerning this clone itself: In the same sample, other DNA sequences code for this CDR3. The CDR3 loop reads CASSVVTMNTEAFF. The CDR3 nucleotides read TGTGCCAGCAGCGTAGTCACTATGAACACTGAAGCTTTCTTT. The chain combines TRBV9 with TRBJ1-1; D gene unclear. Germline loops: CDR1 SGDLS, CDR2 YYNGEE. This CDR3 spans 14 amino acids. The V end was cut by 0 bases, the J end by 0 bases, with 6 bases between.

The chain combines TRBV29-1 with TRBJ1-4; no firm D call. V lost 5 bases and J lost 0, with 7 bases in between. Germline V CDR1 and CDR2: SQVTM, ANQGSEA. CDR3 size: 13 residues. The CDR3 nucleotides read TGCAGCGTTCAAGTTGCAACTAATGAAAAACTGTTTTTT. This gives the protein CSVQVATNEKLFF. The full variable domain, completed using reference TRBV29-1 and TRBJ1-4, is SAVISQKPSRDICQRGTSLTIQCQVDSQVTMMFWYRQQPGQSLTLIATANQGSEATYESGFVIDKFPISRPNLTFSTLTVSNMSPEDSSIYLCSVQVATNEKLFFGSGTQLSVL.

The rearrangement uses TRBV19 and TRBJ2-3; the D is unclear. V was cut by 5 bases and J by 2 bases, with 17 bases left in between. There are 16 residues in the CDR3. Germline CDR1 reads LNHDA; CDR2 reads SQIVND (reference sequence). The CDR3 coding sequence is TGTGCCAGTAGTCTTGTGGCCCGGGTGGACACAGATACGCAGTATTTT. Translated: CASSLVARVDTDTQYF.

The chain combines TRBV6-2 or TRBV6-3 with TRBJ2-7; 12 bases match TRBD2. Germline-derived CDR1 and CDR2 are MNHEY and SVGEGT. The J segment lost 3 bases and the V segment lost 6 bases, leaving 6 bases of the junction unmatched. This CDR3 is 15 amino acids long. CDR3 DNA: TGTGCCAGCAGCCACAGACTAGCGGGAGTCTACGAGCAGTACTTC. Translation gives CASSHRLAGVYEQYF.

V is TRBV29-1 and J is TRBJ2-7; tentative D call: TRBD2 (5 bases). The CDR3 sequence is 12 residues long. V was trimmed by 8 bases and J by 5 bases, leaving 16 bases between them. Germline assignment: CDR1 SQVTM and CDR2 ANQGSEA. This CDR3 is CSFNRGIHEQYF. The CDR3 DNA follows: TGCAGCTTTAATCGGGGTATACACGAGCAGTACTTC.

The rearrangement links TRBV3-1 (or the pseudogene TRBV3-2) to TRBJ2-7; 7 nucleotides line up with TRBD2. J was trimmed by 7 bases and V by 4 bases; bases with no gene match: 4. There are 12 residues in the CDR3. In germline, CDR1 is LGHDT, CDR2 YNNKEL (reference sequence). The CDR3 region is CASSPGTTEQYF. CDR3 sequence (DNA): TGTGCCAGCAGCCCTGGGACTACTGAGCAGTACTTC.

The rearrangement links TRBV2 to TRBJ2-2; weak D call: TRBD2 (6 bases). V was cut by 1 base and J by 4 bases, with 10 bases left in between. Looked up from germline, CDR1 is SNHLY and CDR2 is FYNNEI. The CDR3 loop spans 15 amino acids. This CDR3 reads CASSEVGGSTGELFF. As DNA, the CDR3 is TGTGCCAGCAGTGAAGTTGGGGGGAGCACCGGGGAGCTGTTTTTT. The complete variable domain, with remaining parts taken from reference TRBV2 and TRBJ2-2, reads EPEVTQTPSHQVTQMGQEVILRCVPISNHLYFYWYRQILGQKVEFLVSFYNNEISEKSEIFDDQFSVERPDGSNFTLKIRSTKLEDSAMYFCASSEVGGSTGELFFGEGSRLTVL.

This chain joins TRBV7-6 and TRBJ1-5; no definite D call. CDR1 and CDR2 (germline): SGHVS, FNYEAQ. The V gene lost 1 base and the J gene lost 5 bases, with 6 bases spanning the gap. This CDR3 comprises 13 residues. CDR3 sequence: CASSLVGDQPQHF. Here the CDR3 DNA reads TGTGCCAGCAGCTTAGTGGGAGATCAGCCCCAGCATTTT.

The rearrangement uses TRBV10-1 and TRBJ2-1; the D is unclear. With 0 bases removed from V and 4 bases from J, the gap between germline ends came to 7 bases. In germline, CDR1 is WNHNN, CDR2 SYGVQD (reference sequence). The CDR3 spans 14 residues. The CDR3 sequence is CASSESRYYNEQFF. DNA for the CDR3: TGCGCCAGCAGTGAGTCGCGCTATTACAATGAGCAGTTCTTC.

CDR3 sequence (DNA): TGTGCCAGCAGCGGGGTTAGCGCTTACAATGAGCAGTTCTTC. This sequence encodes CASSGVSAYNEQFF. This chain uses TRBV9 with TRBJ2-1; possibly TRBD2 for D (5 bases). There are 14 residues in the CDR3. V lost 3 bases and J 4 bases, leaving 11 bases between the germline ends. Germline V gene data show CDR1 as SGDLS and CDR2 as YYNGEE.